These T cell receptor beta chains were read from a single sample in a study of T cell responses to AZD1222 COVID-19 vaccine. Data came from immunoSEQ multiplex PCR; TCRdb stores just in-frame clones and leaves some out. The sample includes tens of thousands of clones, 70% to 85% of them seen just once. The source material was peripheral blood, sampled on day 0 of AZD1222 vaccination. These receptors were taken from an adult in good health. The CDR3 runs from the conserved cysteine through the conserved F or W. The D gene is left open where the match is weak. Clone sizes are given selectively: once, few, many, or a class where the clone is expanded.

len: 14
j_gene: TRBJ2-5
v_gene: TRBV12-5
abundance: .
d_gene: TRBD1
CDR3aa: CASGTGTGEETQYF
CDR3nt: TGTGCTAGTGGCACCGGGACAGGGGAAGAGACCCAGTACTTC

len: 15
j_gene: TRBJ1-2
v_gene: TRBV7-2
abundance: .
d_gene: .
CDR3aa: CASSLSGSANYGYTF
CDR3nt: TGTGCCAGCAGCCTATCAGGGTCAGCTAACTATGGCTACACCTTC

len: 19
j_gene: TRBJ1-1
v_gene: TRBV11-2
abundance: .
d_gene: .
CDR3aa: CASSLNSVWAGETNTEAFF
CDR3nt: TGTGCCAGCAGCTTAAACTCTGTGTGGGCAGGGGAGACCAACACTGAAGCTTTCTTT

len: 14
j_gene: TRBJ1-2
v_gene: TRBV19
abundance: .
d_gene: .
CDR3aa: CASSIPAQGYGYTF
CDR3nt: TGTGCCAGTAGTATCCCGGCCCAGGGCTATGGCTACACCTTC

len: 13
j_gene: TRBJ1-5
v_gene: TRBV2
abundance: .
d_gene: .
CDR3aa: CASSTQGDQPQHF
CDR3nt: TGTGCCAGCAGCACACAGGGAGATCAGCCCCAGCATTTT

len: 14
j_gene: TRBJ1-4
v_gene: TRBV3-1/TRBV3-2
abundance: .
d_gene: .
CDR3aa: CASRDSATNEKLFF
CDR3nt: TGTGCCAGCAGGGACAGTGCAACTAATGAAAAACTGTTTTTT

len: 14
j_gene: TRBJ1-3
v_gene: TRBV6-5
abundance: .
d_gene: .
CDR3aa: CASTEGSSGNTIYF
CDR3nt: TGTGCCAGCACCGAGGGGAGCTCTGGAAACACCATATATTTT

len: 16
j_gene: TRBJ2-1
v_gene: TRBV4-3
abundance: .
d_gene: TRBD1
CDR3aa: CASSQETGGAYNEQFF
CDR3nt: TGCGCCAGCAGCCAAGAAACAGGGGGCGCCTACAATGAGCAGTTCTTC

len: 14
j_gene: TRBJ1-3
v_gene: TRBV28
abundance: .
d_gene: .
CDR3aa: CASSESREGSTIYF
CDR3nt: TGTGCCAGCAGTGAGTCGAGGGAGGGAAGCACCATATATTTT

len: 14
j_gene: TRBJ1-1
v_gene: TRBV18
abundance: .
d_gene: .
CDR3aa: CASSQAGEDTEAFF
CDR3nt: TGTGCCAGCTCGCAGGCGGGGGAAGACACTGAAGCTTTCTTT

len: 15
j_gene: TRBJ2-3
v_gene: TRBV18
abundance: .
d_gene: .
CDR3aa: CASSPLDMSTDTQYF
CDR3nt: TGTGCCAGTTCACCCCTAGATATGAGTACAGATACGCAGTATTTT

len: 13
j_gene: TRBJ2-2
v_gene: TRBV12-3/TRBV12-4
abundance: .
d_gene: .
CDR3aa: CASTPQNTGELFF
CDR3nt: TGTGCCAGCACCCCCCAAAACACCGGGGAGCTGTTTTTT

len: 15
j_gene: TRBJ2-3
v_gene: TRBV6-6
abundance: .
d_gene: TRBD1
CDR3aa: CASSYFGQGTDTQYF
CDR3nt: TGTGCCAGCAGTTATTTCGGACAGGGCACGGATACGCAGTATTTT

len: 16
j_gene: TRBJ2-1
v_gene: TRBV4-3
abundance: .
d_gene: TRBD2
CDR3aa: CASSQDIGGGVTEQFF
CDR3nt: TGCGCCAGCAGCCAAGATATCGGCGGGGGGGTAACTGAGCAGTTCTTC

len: 13
j_gene: TRBJ1-5
v_gene: TRBV18
abundance: .
d_gene: .
CDR3aa: CASSPHFNQPQHF
CDR3nt: TGTGCCAGCTCACCACATTTCAATCAGCCCCAGCATTTT

len: 16
j_gene: TRBJ2-3
v_gene: TRBV19
abundance: .
d_gene: TRBD2
CDR3aa: CASSTGLAGSTDTQYF
CDR3nt: TGTGCCAGTAGTACTGGACTAGCGGGGAGCACAGATACGCAGTATTTT

len: 14
j_gene: TRBJ2-3
v_gene: TRBV5-8
abundance: few
d_gene: TRBD1
CDR3aa: CASSSGQGTDTQYF
CDR3nt: TGTGCCAGCAGCTCAGGACAGGGCACAGATACGCAGTATTTT

len: 14
j_gene: TRBJ1-1
v_gene: TRBV5-1
abundance: once
d_gene: TRBD1
CDR3aa: CASSSDRGGTEAFF
CDR3nt: TGCGCCAGCAGTTCGGACAGGGGCGGCACTGAAGCTTTCTTT

len: 17
j_gene: TRBJ2-3
v_gene: TRBV11-3
abundance: .
d_gene: .
CDR3aa: CASSFGSSQAGTDTQYF
CDR3nt: TGTGCCAGCAGCTTCGGGTCCTCCCAAGCCGGCACAGATACGCAGTATTTT

len: 15
j_gene: TRBJ2-2
v_gene: TRBV7-3
abundance: .
d_gene: .
CDR3aa: CASSLTGASTGELFF
CDR3nt: TGTGCCAGCAGCTTAACAGGCGCGAGCACCGGGGAGCTGTTTTTT

len: 13
j_gene: TRBJ1-2
v_gene: TRBV20-1
abundance: .
d_gene: TRBD1
CDR3aa: CSASTGGGYGYTF
CDR3nt: TGCAGTGCTAGTACAGGGGGCGGCTATGGCTACACCTTC

len: 14
j_gene: TRBJ2-2
v_gene: TRBV9
abundance: once
d_gene: TRBD2
CDR3aa: CASSVGGGTGELFF
CDR3nt: TGTGCCAGCAGCGTCGGGGGGGGGACCGGGGAGCTGTTTTTT

len: 14
j_gene: TRBJ2-3
v_gene: TRBV29-1
abundance: .
d_gene: TRBD1
CDR3aa: CSVVQQGDTDTQYF
CDR3nt: TGCAGCGTTGTTCAGCAGGGGGACACAGATACGCAGTATTTT

len: 14
j_gene: TRBJ2-7
v_gene: TRBV6-5
abundance: few
d_gene: TRBD2
CDR3aa: CASNPSGRVHEQYF
CDR3nt: TGTGCCAGCAATCCGAGCGGGAGAGTACACGAGCAGTACTTC

len: 18
j_gene: TRBJ2-2
v_gene: TRBV18
abundance: .
d_gene: TRBD2
CDR3aa: CASSPALGLAGNTGELFF
CDR3nt: TGTGCCAGCTCACCAGCTCTCGGACTAGCGGGGAACACCGGGGAGCTGTTTTTT

len: 15
j_gene: TRBJ1-6
v_gene: TRBV6-5
abundance: .
d_gene: .
CDR3aa: CASSYSSGVHSPLHF
CDR3nt: TGTGCCAGCAGTTACAGTTCCGGGGTTCATTCACCCCTCCACTTT

len: 15
j_gene: TRBJ1-1
v_gene: TRBV27
abundance: .
d_gene: .
CDR3aa: CASSFRGSGSTEAFF
CDR3nt: TGTGCCAGCAGTTTTAGAGGGTCTGGGAGCACTGAAGCTTTCTTT

len: 11
j_gene: TRBJ1-4
v_gene: TRBV7-9
abundance: once
d_gene: .
CDR3aa: CASSPQGNLFF
CDR3nt: TGTGCCAGCAGCCCACAAGGAAACCTGTTTTTT

len: 14
j_gene: TRBJ1-2
v_gene: TRBV12-5
abundance: .
d_gene: .
CDR3aa: CASGLVGRNYGYTF
CDR3nt: TGTGCTAGTGGTTTGGTAGGACGGAACTATGGCTACACCTTC

len: 15
j_gene: TRBJ1-1
v_gene: TRBV6-1
abundance: .
d_gene: .
CDR3aa: CASSEVPGAGTEAFF
CDR3nt: TGTGCCAGCAGTGAAGTTCCGGGGGCGGGGACTGAAGCTTTCTTT

len: 14
j_gene: TRBJ1-5
v_gene: TRBV19
abundance: .
d_gene: .
CDR3aa: CASSIGVDNQPQHF
CDR3nt: TGTGCCAGTAGTATTGGGGTGGACAATCAGCCCCAGCATTTT

len: 17
j_gene: TRBJ2-3
v_gene: TRBV25-1
abundance: .
d_gene: .
CDR3aa: CASSVNLLAGTTDTQYF
CDR3nt: TGTGCCAGCAGTGTGAATCTGCTGGCAGGCACCACAGATACGCAGTATTTT

len: 16
j_gene: TRBJ2-1
v_gene: TRBV19
abundance: few
d_gene: TRBD2
CDR3aa: CASSTLAGSSYNEQFF
CDR3nt: TGTGCCAGTAGTACTTTAGCGGGGAGCTCCTACAATGAGCAGTTCTTC

len: 14
j_gene: TRBJ2-2
v_gene: TRBV29-1
abundance: once
d_gene: TRBD1
CDR3aa: CSVAKDRDPGELFF
CDR3nt: TGCAGCGTCGCCAAAGACAGGGACCCCGGGGAGCTGTTTTTT

len: 15
j_gene: TRBJ2-5
v_gene: TRBV5-1
abundance: .
d_gene: .
CDR3aa: CASSLDSPDQETQYF
CDR3nt: TGCGCCAGCAGCTTGGACAGTCCGGACCAAGAGACCCAGTACTTC

len: 14
j_gene: TRBJ1-1
v_gene: TRBV7-8
abundance: .
d_gene: .
CDR3aa: CASSLKDLNTEAFF
CDR3nt: TGTGCCAGCAGCTTAAAGGACCTGAACACTGAAGCTTTCTTT

len: 14
j_gene: TRBJ1-1
v_gene: TRBV19
abundance: .
d_gene: .
CDR3aa: CASQDGQLNTEAFF
CDR3nt: TGTGCCAGTCAAGACGGACAGCTGAACACTGAAGCTTTCTTT

len: 17
j_gene: TRBJ2-2
v_gene: TRBV5-8
abundance: .
d_gene: TRBD1
CDR3aa: CASSWQGQGANTGELFF
CDR3nt: TGTGCCAGCAGCTGGCAGGGACAGGGGGCCAACACCGGGGAGCTGTTTTTT

len: 13
j_gene: TRBJ2-7
v_gene: TRBV3-1/TRBV3-2
abundance: .
d_gene: TRBD1
CDR3aa: CASSQVQGVEQYF
CDR3nt: TGTGCCAGCAGCCAAGTACAGGGGGTAGAGCAGTACTTC

len: 14
j_gene: TRBJ1-1
v_gene: TRBV3-1/TRBV3-2
abundance: .
d_gene: .
CDR3aa: CASSPTSSNTEAFF
CDR3nt: TGTGCCAGCAGCCCAACCTCATCTAACACTGAAGCTTTCTTT

len: 15
j_gene: TRBJ2-2
v_gene: TRBV5-1
abundance: few
d_gene: TRBD1
CDR3aa: CASSFETGDTGELFF
CDR3nt: TGCGCCAGCAGCTTCGAGACAGGGGACACCGGGGAGCTGTTTTTT

len: 13
j_gene: TRBJ1-2
v_gene: TRBV5-5
abundance: .
d_gene: TRBD1
CDR3aa: CASSPDSSGGWTF
CDR3nt: TGTGCCAGCAGCCCGGACAGCTCAGGGGGGTGGACCTTC

len: 16
j_gene: TRBJ1-2
v_gene: TRBV3-1/TRBV3-2
abundance: once
d_gene: TRBD1
CDR3aa: CASSQDWGQGRYGYTF
CDR3nt: TGTGCCAGCAGCCAAGATTGGGGACAGGGGCGCTATGGCTACACCTTC

len: 16
j_gene: TRBJ1-6
v_gene: TRBV7-9
abundance: .
d_gene: .
CDR3aa: CASSLVSGTPNSPLHF
CDR3nt: TGTGCCAGCAGCTTGGTCTCCGGGACACCAAATTCACCCCTCCACTTT

len: 17
j_gene: TRBJ2-3
v_gene: TRBV27
abundance: once
d_gene: .
CDR3aa: CASRKLKVERSTDTQYF
CDR3nt: TGTGCCAGCAGAAAACTCAAGGTGGAGAGGAGCACAGATACGCAGTATTTT

len: 18
j_gene: TRBJ2-3
v_gene: TRBV4-3
abundance: .
d_gene: TRBD1
CDR3aa: CASSHGFRQGQVPDTQYF
CDR3nt: TGCGCCAGCAGCCATGGCTTTCGACAGGGTCAGGTTCCTGATACGCAGTATTTT

len: 14
j_gene: TRBJ2-7
v_gene: TRBV29-1
abundance: .
d_gene: .
CDR3aa: CSVEDRGFGHEQYF
CDR3nt: TGCAGCGTTGAAGATCGCGGGTTCGGGCACGAGCAGTACTTC

len: 13
j_gene: TRBJ1-1
v_gene: TRBV12-3/TRBV12-4
abundance: .
d_gene: .
CDR3aa: CASSPGLETEAFF
CDR3nt: TGTGCCAGCAGCCCGGGACTTGAAACTGAAGCTTTCTTT

len: 13
j_gene: TRBJ2-3
v_gene: TRBV7-3
abundance: .
d_gene: .
CDR3aa: CASSLWAGETQYF
CDR3nt: TGTGCCAGCAGCTTATGGGCGGGCGAAACGCAGTATTTT

len: 15
j_gene: TRBJ1-1
v_gene: TRBV9
abundance: .
d_gene: .
CDR3aa: CASSVGDRQPGEAFF
CDR3nt: TGTGCCAGCAGCGTAGGGGACCGACAACCGGGTGAAGCTTTCTTT

len: 15
j_gene: TRBJ2-7
v_gene: TRBV9
abundance: .
d_gene: .
CDR3aa: CASSVRGELSYEQYF
CDR3nt: TGTGCCAGCAGCGTACGGGGCGAGCTTTCCTACGAGCAGTACTTC